This TCR beta chain comes out of a study of blood T cell repertoires in COVID-19. Original data processing: Estimation of nucleated cell counts relied on the amplification of reference gene primers. Some clones are missing from TCRdb's copy, which holds only in-frame ones; the method was immunoSEQ multiplex PCR. V, J and clone size derive from that table, while D and trimming were established from the DNA sequence. In the table there are approximately 300,000 clones, 92% of which are singletons. With V trimmed by 8 bases and J by 2 bases, 6 bases remained unmatched. This CDR3 has 15 amino acids. The germline gives CDR1 MNHEY, CDR2 SVGAGI.

Sequences were obtained from PBMCs or T cells enriched from blood (not recorded which). The chain is built from TRBV6-5 and TRBJ2-6; TRBD2 matches 7 bases. The TCR originated in a woman in her 30s who had recovered from COVID-19. The CDR3 here is CASWGGSAGANVLTF. The DNA of the CDR3 is TGTGCCAGCTGGGGGGGGAGCGCTGGGGCCAACGTCCTGACTTTC.